The 10 T cell receptor beta chains reported below all come from one sample, sequenced in a study of early T cells in non-severe SARS-CoV-2 infection. TCRdb recomputed calls from the 5' RACE reads with MiXCR, one row per CDR3 protein. The sample consists of fewer than 80,000 distinct CDR3 sequences, around 14% of them appearing once. Sequencing used whole blood. All receptors come from an adult who was a healthcare worker with PCR-confirmed SARS-CoV-2 infection or an uninfected control (not recorded which).

This clonotype was recorded at least ten times. The chain recombines TRBV7-6 with TRBJ2-5; possible D gene TRBD2, 6 bases. This CDR3 region has 16 residues. Trimming stripped 0 bases from V and 1 base from J, with 12 bases between. Per germline, CDR1 SGHVS and CDR2 FNYEAQ. CDR3 residues: CASSLASGTPQETQYF. DNA of the CDR3: TGTGCCAGCAGCTTAGCGTCCGGGACTCCCCAAGAGACCCAGTACTTC.

This clonotype was observed at least ten times. The V gene is TRBV7-2, the J gene TRBJ1-2; D gene ambiguous. The V gene lost 0 bases and the J gene lost 8 bases, with 13 bases spanning the gap. CDR3 length: 14 amino acids. Per the germline V gene, CDR1 is SGHTA and CDR2 is FQGNSA. The CDR3 reads CASSLAGSAYGYTF. DNA of the CDR3: TGTGCCAGCAGCTTAGCTGGGTCGGCGTACGGCTACACCTTC.

The gene calls are TRBV3-1 and TRBJ1-2, with no clear D. Germline V gene sequence: CDR1 LGHDT, CDR2 YNNKEL (reference sequence). Trimming took off 4 bases at V and 8 bases at J, with 14 bases between the two ends. The CDR3 has 13 amino acids. In DNA, the CDR3 is TGTGCCAGCAGCCCGCGGACGGCAGGCGGCTACACCTTC. Protein product: CASSPRTAGGYTF.

This clonotype came up a few times. The chain joins TRBV7-8 to TRBJ2-2; TRBD2 aligns across 9 bases. The CDR3 is made up of 17 amino acids. CDR1 and CDR2 (germline): SGHVS, FQNEAQ. Trimming cost V 0 bases and J 8 bases; bases outside gene matches: 10. DNA for the CDR3: TGTGCCAGCAGCTTAGCCCTAGCGGGACACGGACCTGGGGAGCTGTTTTTT. Encoded protein: CASSLALAGHGPGELFF.

This clonotype was counted between two and nine times. The chain recombines TRBV5-4 with TRBJ2-3; D unclear. Trimming removed 3 bases at V and 8 bases at J, with 13 bases between. The germline CDR1 and CDR2 sequences are SGHNT and YYREEE (reference sequence). CDR3 length: 13 amino acids. The CDR3 here is CASSSVAAPTQYF. CDR3 DNA sequence: TGTGCCAGCAGCTCTGTGGCGGCCCCTACGCAGTATTTT. Variable domain in full (rest from reference TRBV5-4 and TRBJ2-3): ETGVTQSPTHLIKTRGQQVTLRCSSQSGHNTVSWYQQALGQGPQFIFQYYREEENGRGNFPPRFSGLQFPNYSSELNVNALELDDSALYLCASSSVAAPTQYFGPGTRLTVL.

The sample holds many counts of this clonotype. This sequence joins TRBV19 and TRBJ2-1, with D perhaps TRBD2 (6 bases). This CDR3 comprises 14 residues. In germline, CDR1 is LNHDA, CDR2 SQIVND (reference sequence). The germline V and J ends were trimmed by 4 bases and 7 bases, with 14 bases remaining between them. CDR3 nucleotides: TGTGCCAGTAGTACCCGACGGGGGTGGAATGAGCAGTTCTTC. Translated: CASSTRRGWNEQFF.

CDR3: CASDRNSNQPQHF. DNA of the CDR3: TGTGCCAGCGACAGGAATAGCAATCAGCCCCAGCATTTT. The genes are TRBV2 and TRBJ1-5; maybe TRBD1 (6 bases). There are 13 residues in the CDR3. CDR1 SNHLY and CDR2 FYNNEI come from the germline V gene. V lost 8 bases to trimming and J lost 0 bases, with 8 bases between them.

V is TRBV19 and J is TRBJ2-3; D uncertain. This CDR3 comprises 14 residues. Germline loops: CDR1 LNHDA, CDR2 SQIVND (reference sequence). The V and J ends lost 7 bases and 4 bases respectively, with 15 bases between them. CDR3 loop: CASKEIPGADTQYF. DNA of the CDR3: TGTGCCAGTAAGGAGATACCCGGAGCAGATACGCAGTATTTT.

Many counts were recorded for this clonotype. J is TRBJ1-6 and V is TRBV12-3 or TRBV12-4; 8 nucleotides line up with TRBD1. The CDR3 sequence is 14 residues long. V shed 4 bases, J shed 7 bases, and the junction held 3 bases outside the gene matches. CDR3 nucleotides: TGTGCCAGCAGTTCCACAGGGGGGAATTCACCCCTCCACTTT. It specifies CASSSTGGNSPLHF.

The V and J genes are TRBV3-1 and TRBJ1-2; 8 nucleotides agree with TRBD1. Per germline, CDR1 LGHDT and CDR2 YNNKEL (reference sequence). There are 15 residues in the CDR3. J was trimmed by 8 bases and V by 0 bases; bases with no gene match: 8. The CDR3 coding sequence is TGTGCCAGCAGCCAAGATTTGCGGACAGGGAACGGCTACACCTTC. Its protein is CASSQDLRTGNGYTF.